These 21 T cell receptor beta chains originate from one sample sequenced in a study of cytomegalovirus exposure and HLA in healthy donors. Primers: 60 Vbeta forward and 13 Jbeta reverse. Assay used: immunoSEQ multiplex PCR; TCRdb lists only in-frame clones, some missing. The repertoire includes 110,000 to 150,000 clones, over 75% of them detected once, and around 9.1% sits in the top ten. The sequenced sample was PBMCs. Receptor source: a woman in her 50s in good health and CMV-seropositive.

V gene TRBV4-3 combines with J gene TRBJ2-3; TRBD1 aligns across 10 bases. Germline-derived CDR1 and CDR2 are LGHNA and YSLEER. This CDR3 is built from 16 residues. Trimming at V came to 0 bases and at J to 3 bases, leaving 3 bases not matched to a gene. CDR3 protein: CASSQERTGGTDTQYF. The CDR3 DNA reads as TGCGCCAGCAGCCAAGAGAGGACAGGGGGGACAGATACGCAGTATTTT.

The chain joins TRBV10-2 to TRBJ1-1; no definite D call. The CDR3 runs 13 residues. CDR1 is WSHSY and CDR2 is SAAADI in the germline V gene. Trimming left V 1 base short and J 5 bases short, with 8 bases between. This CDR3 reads CASSEYLGTEAFF. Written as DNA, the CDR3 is TGCGCCAGCAGTGAGTATCTAGGAACTGAAGCTTTCTTT.

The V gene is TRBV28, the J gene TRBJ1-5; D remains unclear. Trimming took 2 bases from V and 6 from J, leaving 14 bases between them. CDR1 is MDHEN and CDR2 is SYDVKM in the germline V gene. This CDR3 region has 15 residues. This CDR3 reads CASSLLQRVGQPQHF. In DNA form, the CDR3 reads TGTGCCAGCAGTTTACTTCAGAGGGTTGGTCAGCCCCAGCATTTT.

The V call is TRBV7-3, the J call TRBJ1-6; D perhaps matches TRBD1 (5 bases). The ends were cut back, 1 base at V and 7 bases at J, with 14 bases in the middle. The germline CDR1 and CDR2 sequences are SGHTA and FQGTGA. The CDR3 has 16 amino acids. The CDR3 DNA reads TGTGCCAGCAGCTTAAGGTTTCCGGACACGAATTCACCCCTCCACTTT. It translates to CASSLRFPDTNSPLHF.

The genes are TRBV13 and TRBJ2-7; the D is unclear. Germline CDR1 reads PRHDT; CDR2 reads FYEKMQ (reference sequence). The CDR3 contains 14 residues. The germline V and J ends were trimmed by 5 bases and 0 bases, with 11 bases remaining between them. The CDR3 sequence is CASSTTESSYEQYF. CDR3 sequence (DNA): TGTGCCAGCAGCACGACGGAGAGCTCCTACGAGCAGTACTTC.

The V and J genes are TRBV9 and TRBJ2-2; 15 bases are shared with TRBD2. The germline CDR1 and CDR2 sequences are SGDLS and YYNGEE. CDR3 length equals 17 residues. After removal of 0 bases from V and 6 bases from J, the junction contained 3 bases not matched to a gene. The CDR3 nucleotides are TGTGCCAGCAGCGTAGGTTGGACTAGCGGGGGGGCCGGGGAGCTGTTTTTT. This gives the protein CASSVGWTSGGAGELFF.

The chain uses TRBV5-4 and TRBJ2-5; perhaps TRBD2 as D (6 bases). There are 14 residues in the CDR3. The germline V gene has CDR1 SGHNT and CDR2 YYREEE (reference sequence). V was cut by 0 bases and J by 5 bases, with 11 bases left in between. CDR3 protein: CASSLDPGEETQYF. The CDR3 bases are TGTGCCAGCAGCTTGGACCCGGGGGAGGAGACCCAGTACTTC.

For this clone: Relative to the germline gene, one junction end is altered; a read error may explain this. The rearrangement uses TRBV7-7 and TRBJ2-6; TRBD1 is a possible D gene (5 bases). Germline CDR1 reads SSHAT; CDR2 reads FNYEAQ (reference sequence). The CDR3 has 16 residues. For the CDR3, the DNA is TGTGCTAGCAGCTCCATTGTAGGGGCTGGGGCCAACGTCCTGACTTTC. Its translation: CASSSIVGAGANVLTF.

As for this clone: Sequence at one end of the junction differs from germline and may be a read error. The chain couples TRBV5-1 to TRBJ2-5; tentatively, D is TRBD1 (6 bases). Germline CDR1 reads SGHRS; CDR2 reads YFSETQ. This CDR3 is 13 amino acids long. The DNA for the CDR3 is TGCGCCAGCAGCTTGGAGGGACACGTAGTATCGGACTTC. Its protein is CASSLEGHVVSDF.

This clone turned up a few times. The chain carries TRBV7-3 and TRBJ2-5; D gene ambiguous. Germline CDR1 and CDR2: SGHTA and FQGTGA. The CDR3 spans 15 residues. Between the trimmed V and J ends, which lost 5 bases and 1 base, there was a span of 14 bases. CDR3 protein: CASSVLGLAQETQYF. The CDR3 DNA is TGTGCCAGCAGCGTCCTTGGCCTGGCCCAAGAGACCCAGTACTTC.

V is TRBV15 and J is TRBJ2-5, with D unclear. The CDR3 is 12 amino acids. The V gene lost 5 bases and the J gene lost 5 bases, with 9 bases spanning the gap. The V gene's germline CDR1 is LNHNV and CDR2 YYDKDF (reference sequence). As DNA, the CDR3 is TGTGCCACCAGCTCGCGTACGGAGACCCAGTACTTC. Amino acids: CATSSRTETQYF. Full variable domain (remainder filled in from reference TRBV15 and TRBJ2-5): DAMVIQNPRYQVTQFGKPVTLSCSQTLNHNVMYWYQQKSSQAPKLLFHYYDKDFNNEADTPDNFQSRRPNTSFCFLDIRSPGLGDTAMYLCATSSRTETQYFGPGTRLLVL.

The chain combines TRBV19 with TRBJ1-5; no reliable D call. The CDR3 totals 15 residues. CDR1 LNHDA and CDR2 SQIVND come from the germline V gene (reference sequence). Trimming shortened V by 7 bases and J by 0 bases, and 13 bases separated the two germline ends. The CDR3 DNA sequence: TGTGCCAGTATCGGCCCGGGAGGTAGCAATCAGCCCCAGCATTTT. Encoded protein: CASIGPGGSNQPQHF.

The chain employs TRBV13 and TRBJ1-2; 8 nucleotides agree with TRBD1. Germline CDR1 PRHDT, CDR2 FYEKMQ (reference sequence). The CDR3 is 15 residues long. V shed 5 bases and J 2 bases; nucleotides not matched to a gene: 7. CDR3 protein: CASSTGTGPNYGYTF. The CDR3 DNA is TGTGCCAGCAGCACCGGGACAGGCCCCAACTATGGCTACACCTTC. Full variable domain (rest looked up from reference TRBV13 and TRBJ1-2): AAGVIQSPRHLIKEKRETATLKCYPIPRHDTVYWYQQGPGQDPQFLISFYEKMQSDKGSIPDRFSAQQFSDYHSELNMSSLELGDSALYFCASSTGTGPNYGYTFGSGTRLTVV.

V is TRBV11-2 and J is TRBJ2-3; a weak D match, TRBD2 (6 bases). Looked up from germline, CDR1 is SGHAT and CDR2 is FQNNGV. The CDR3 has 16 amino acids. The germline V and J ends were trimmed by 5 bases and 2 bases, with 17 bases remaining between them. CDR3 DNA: TGTGCCAGCAGCCCTACCGGGGGAGGCCCCACAGATACGCAGTATTTT. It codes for CASSPTGGGPTDTQYF.

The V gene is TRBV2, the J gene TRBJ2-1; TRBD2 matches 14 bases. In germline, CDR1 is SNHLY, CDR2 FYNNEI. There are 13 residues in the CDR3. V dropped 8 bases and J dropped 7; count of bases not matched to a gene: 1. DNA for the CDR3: TGTGCCAGCGGGACTAGCGGGGGTAATGAGCAGTTCTTC. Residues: CASGTSGGNEQFF.

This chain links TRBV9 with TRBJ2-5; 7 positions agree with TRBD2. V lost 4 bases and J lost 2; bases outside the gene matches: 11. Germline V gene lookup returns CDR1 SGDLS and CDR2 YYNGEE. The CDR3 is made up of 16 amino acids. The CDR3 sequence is CASSPMGGGRQETQYF. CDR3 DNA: TGTGCCAGCAGCCCTATGGGCGGGGGTCGACAAGAGACCCAGTACTTC. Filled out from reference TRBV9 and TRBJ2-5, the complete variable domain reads DSGVTQTPKHLITATGQRVTLRCSPRSGDLSVYWYQQSLDQGLQFLIQYYNGEERAKGNILERFSAQQFPDLHSELNLSSLELGDSALYFCASSPMGGGRQETQYFGPGTRLLVL.

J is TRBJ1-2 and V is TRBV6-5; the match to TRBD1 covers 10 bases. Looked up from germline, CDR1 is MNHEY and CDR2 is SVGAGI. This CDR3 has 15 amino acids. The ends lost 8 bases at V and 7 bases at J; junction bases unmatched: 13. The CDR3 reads CASFPPGTGVGGYTF. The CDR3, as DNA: TGTGCCAGCTTTCCACCCGGGACAGGGGTCGGTGGCTACACCTTC.

The CDR3 sequence: CASSLSLNSPLHF. The CDR3 region has the DNA TGTGCCAGCAGTTTATCCTTAAATTCACCCCTCCACTTT. The chain combines TRBV27 with TRBJ1-6, with D uncertain. CDR1 is MNHEY and CDR2 is SMNVEV in the germline V gene (reference sequence). The CDR3 totals 13 residues. V dropped 0 bases and J dropped 7 bases, with 4 bases sitting between them.

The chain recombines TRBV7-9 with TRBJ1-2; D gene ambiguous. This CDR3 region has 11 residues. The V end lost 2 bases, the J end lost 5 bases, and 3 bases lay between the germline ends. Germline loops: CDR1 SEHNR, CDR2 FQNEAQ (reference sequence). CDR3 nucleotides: TGTGCCAGCAGCTTACCGTATGGCTACACCTTC. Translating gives CASSLPYGYTF.

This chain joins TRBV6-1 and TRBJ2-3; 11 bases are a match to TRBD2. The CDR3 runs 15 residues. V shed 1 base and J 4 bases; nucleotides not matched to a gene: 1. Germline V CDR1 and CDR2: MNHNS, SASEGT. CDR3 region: CASSEGLAGPDTQYF. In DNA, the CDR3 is TGTGCCAGCAGTGAAGGACTAGCGGGGCCAGATACGCAGTATTTT.

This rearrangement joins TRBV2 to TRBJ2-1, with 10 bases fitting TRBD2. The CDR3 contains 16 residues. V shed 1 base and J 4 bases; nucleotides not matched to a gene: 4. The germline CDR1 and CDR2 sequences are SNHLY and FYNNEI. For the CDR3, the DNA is TGTGCCAGCAGTGAAGACTTACTAGCGGGATACAATGAGCAGTTCTTC. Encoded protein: CASSEDLLAGYNEQFF.